The clone carrying this T cell receptor (beta chain) was found once. CDR3 size: 14 residues. These data originate in a study of T cells in localized non-small cell lung cancer. Generated by immunoSEQ multiplex PCR, the TCRdb table keeps only in-frame clones and is missing some. Among around 80,000 clones listed, 80% were seen once. This specimen was PBMCs, taken before any cancer treatment. The rearrangement joins TRBV21-1 to TRBJ2-7. TRBV21-1 is assigned pseudogene status. The TCR sequence derives from a man aged 35-75 years with stage II squamous cell lung carcinoma. This CDR3 is CASSKQARLYEQYF. CDR3 DNA: TGTGCCAGCAGCAAACAGGCAAGACTCTACGAGCAGTACTTC.